This T cell receptor beta chain emerged from a study of lymphopenia after photon versus proton radiotherapy. Whole-study results and caveats: Oligoclonal CD8+ Temra expansion after nadir drove photon patients' diversity drop.

This table comes from immunoSEQ multiplex PCR, and its TCRdb copy is limited to in-frame clones, with some not included. The table has around 150,000 clones, less than 90% seen once; the top ten hold about 4.7%. As to this clone: Its antigen remains unidentified.

The CDR3 consists of 14 residues. Trimming removed 2 bases at V and 3 bases at J, with 9 bases between. Germline CDR1 reads SGHRS; CDR2 reads YFSETQ. This sequence was found in a man aged 45-65 years with gastric cancer. This chain links TRBV5-1 with TRBJ2-1, with D tentatively TRBD2 (5 bases). The sample in question was peripheral blood, obtained from a patient treated with photon-based radiotherapy. DNA for the CDR3: TGCGCCAGCAGCTTCAATCGGGACTACAATGAGCAGTTCTTC. Its translation: CASSFNRDYNEQFF.